This T cell receptor beta chain was identified in a study of blood T cell repertoires in COVID-19. Study-level background: T cells, B-cell-depleted T cells, or PBMCs supplied cDNA or gDNA.

V lost 5 bases and J lost 5; bases outside the gene matches: 7. CDR1 is SGHNT, CDR2 YENEEA, per germline. The CDR3 is made up of 15 amino acids. Here immunoSEQ multiplex PCR was the method, and the copy in TCRdb shows in-frame clones only, minus some. The table has some 100,000 clones, roughly nine tenths seen once. Input material: peripheral blood. The rearrangement links TRBV11-3 to TRBJ1-4; 8 bases line up with TRBD1. The sequence came from a woman older than 75 with active COVID-19. CDR3 sequence reads: CASSPGTGPNEKLFF. The CDR3 DNA is TGTGCCAGCAGCCCCGGGACAGGACCGAATGAAAAACTGTTTTTT.